This T cell receptor beta chain was profiled in a study of response to subunit inactivated influenza vaccine. The sample holds a few counts of this clonotype. Its antigen is not identified. TCRdb re-called the RT-PCR reads through MiXCR, storing one row per CDR3 protein. The sample carries 500,000 to 550,000 distinct CDR3 sequences, around 25% recorded once. Study-wide findings and caveats: Authors suggested few new T cells are recruited by each seasonal influenza vaccination.

Germline V gene sequence: CDR1 KGHSH, CDR2 LQKENI. This CDR3 spans 15 amino acids. The germline V and J ends were trimmed by 2 bases and 2 bases, with 13 bases remaining between them. The sample also formed part of further work on T cells expressing NK-cell markers. That investigation notes: Synthesis of TCR beta cDNA relied on 5'RACE template switching carrying UMIs. HCMV seropositivity characterized most of the eight sequenced donors, and seronegativity one. HCMV specificity was not established for the expanded NKG2C+ T cell clones.

Sequenced here: CD4+ T cells sorted from PBMCs, sampled about 11 days after vaccination. The chain links TRBV18 to TRBJ2-7; D is possibly TRBD1 (6 bases). This TCR derives from a middle-aged man who received an inactivated influenza vaccine. CDR3 amino acids: CASSPTQGTPYEQYF. CDR3 DNA sequence: TGTGCCAGCTCACCAACTCAGGGGACCCCCTACGAGCAGTACTTC.